Detailed here is one T cell receptor beta chain. Antigen: not known. Although they were nominally healthy when sampled, donors likely had unrecorded immune exposures. The data were taken from a study of cytomegalovirus exposure and HLA in healthy donors. Study outcomes and limitations: In terms of immune exposure information, only CMV serostatus was available. A few chains linked to CMV were shown in vitro to be specific for CMV antigens. Several of the most significant clusters were apparently associated with common viral pathogens in a later analysis.

The V and J ends lost 7 bases and 7 bases respectively, with 13 bases between them. CDR3 size: 12 residues. Germline CDR1 is MNHNS and CDR2 is SASEGT. PCR used 60 Vbeta primers and 13 Jbeta primers. TCRdb keeps only in-frame clones here, not all; method: immunoSEQ multiplex PCR. The table includes roughly 170,000 clones, roughly 82% detected once. The chain recombines TRBV6-1 with TRBJ1-2; D might be TRBD1 (5 bases). Sequenced: PBMCs. The origin of this receptor is a girl aged 2-9 years in good health and CMV-seropositive. The DNA for the CDR3 is TGTGCCAGCAAAATCTACAGGAGTGGCTACACCTTC. This translates into CASKIYRSGYTF.